The 3 T cell receptor beta chains presented below share a single source sample, sequenced in a study of blood T cell repertoires in COVID-19. Sequenced by immunoSEQ multiplex PCR; TCRdb stores in-frame clones only, minus some. The sample has about 260,000 clones, more than 90% seen once; the top ten hold 2.6%. Source material: peripheral blood. These receptors were obtained from a person in their late teens or twenties with COVID-19, enrolled during active disease.

The J gene is TRBJ1-1, the V gene TRBV10-3; 8 bases are shared with TRBD1. This CDR3 contains 12 residues. Trimming cost V 10 bases and J 7 bases; bases outside gene matches: 8. The germline gives CDR1 ENHRY, CDR2 SYGVKD. CDR3 in amino acids: CASRTGQFEAFF. The CDR3 bases are TGTGCCAGCAGGACAGGGCAGTTTGAAGCTTTCTTT.

This clone was picked up one time. CDR3 sequence (DNA): TGCGCCAGCAGCCCTTTGGGACTAGCGGGAGACCTTGGGGAGACCCAGTACTTC. Translation gives CASSPLGLAGDLGETQYF. The rearrangement joins TRBV4-1 to TRBJ2-5; TRBD2 agrees at 14 bases. V lost 4 bases, J lost 5 bases, and 12 bases stayed unmatched. The CDR3 runs to 18 residues. Germline loops: CDR1 MGHRA, CDR2 YSYEKL.

The chain links TRBV24-1 to TRBJ2-5; TRBD2 agrees at 12 bases. The CDR3 length is 16 residues. Per germline, CDR1 KGHDR and CDR2 SFDVKD. The junction had 7 bases not matched to a gene; V was cut back by 3 bases and J by 6 bases. The CDR3 loop reads CATSDAATSGRKTQYF. The DNA of the CDR3 is TGTGCCACCAGTGATGCCGCGACTAGCGGGAGAAAGACCCAGTACTTC.